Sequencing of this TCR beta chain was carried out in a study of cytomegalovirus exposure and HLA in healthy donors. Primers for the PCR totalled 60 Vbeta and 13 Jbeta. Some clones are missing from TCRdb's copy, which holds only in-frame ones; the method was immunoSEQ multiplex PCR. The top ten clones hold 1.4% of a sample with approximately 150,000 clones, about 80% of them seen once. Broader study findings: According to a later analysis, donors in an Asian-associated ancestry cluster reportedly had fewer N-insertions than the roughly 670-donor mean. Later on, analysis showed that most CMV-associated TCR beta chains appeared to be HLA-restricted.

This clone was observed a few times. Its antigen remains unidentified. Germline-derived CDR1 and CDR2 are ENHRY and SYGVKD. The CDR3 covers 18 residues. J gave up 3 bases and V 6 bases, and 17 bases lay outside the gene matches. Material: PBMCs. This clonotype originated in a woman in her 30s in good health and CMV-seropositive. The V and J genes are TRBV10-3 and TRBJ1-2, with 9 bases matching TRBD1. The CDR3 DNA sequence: TGTGCCATCAGGGACCGGGACAGGGTGCTTCCTCAAGACTATGGCTACACCTTC. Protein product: CAIRDRDRVLPQDYGYTF.